This T cell receptor (beta chain) was found in a study of T cells after yellow fever vaccination. Findings of the study overall: Boosting was followed by the reappearance of most primary-vaccination clones (just under 97% CD4, about 90% CD8). By day 5 rather than day 15, the secondary response had peaked, though it was weaker.

TCRdb analysed the 5' RACE reads with MiXCR anew, one entry per CDR3 protein. The sample contains a few hundred thousand distinct CDR3 sequences, roughly 6.3% of which appear only once. From germline, CDR1 is SGHTA and CDR2 FQGNSA. The CDR3 runs to 14 residues. Trimming removed 2 bases from V and 1 base from J, with 8 bases in between. Of note for this clonotype: The antigen is unknown.

The sample in question was CD4+ T cells sorted from PBMCs, obtained on the day of the yellow fever booster vaccination. This chain connects TRBV7-2 to TRBJ1-1, with D maybe TRBD1 (5 bases). The sequence was collected from a man in his thirties or forties who received the YFV17D yellow fever vaccine. CDR3 bases: TGTGCCAGCAGCTTAAGGGACCCGAACACTGAAGCTTTCTTT. Translated, it gives CASSLRDPNTEAFF.